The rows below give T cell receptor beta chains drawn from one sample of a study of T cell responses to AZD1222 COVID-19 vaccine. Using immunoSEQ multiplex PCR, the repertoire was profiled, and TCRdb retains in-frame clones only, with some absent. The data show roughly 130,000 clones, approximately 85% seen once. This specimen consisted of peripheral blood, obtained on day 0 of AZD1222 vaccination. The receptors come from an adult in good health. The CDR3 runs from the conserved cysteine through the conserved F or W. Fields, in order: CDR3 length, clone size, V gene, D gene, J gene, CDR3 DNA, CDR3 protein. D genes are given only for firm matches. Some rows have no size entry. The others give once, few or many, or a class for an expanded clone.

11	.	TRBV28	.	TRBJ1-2	TGTGCCAGCCTGAGGAACTATGGCTACACCTTC	CASLRNYGYTF
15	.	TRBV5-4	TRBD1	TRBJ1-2	TGTGCCAGCACGGGACAGGGGGATCGTTCCTATGGCTACACCTTC	CASTGQGDRSYGYTF
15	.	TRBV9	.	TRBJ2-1	TGTGCCAGCAGCACCCGGGATAGCGGACCCTTGGGGCAGTTCTTC	CASSTRDSGPLGQFF
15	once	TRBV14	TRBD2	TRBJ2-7	TGTGCCAGCAGCCGCGCCGGGACTAGCGGGTACGAGCAGTACTTC	CASSRAGTSGYEQYF
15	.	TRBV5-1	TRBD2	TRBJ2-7	TGCGCCAGCAAGAGAACTAGCGGGAGAACATACGAGCAGTACTTC	CASKRTSGRTYEQYF
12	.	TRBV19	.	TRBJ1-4	TGTGCCAGTAGTCCCCGGGACGGAAAACTGTTTTTT	CASSPRDGKLFF
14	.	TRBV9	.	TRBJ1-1	TGTGCCAGCAGCGTAGCCTATGGGAACACTGAAGCTTTCTTT	CASSVAYGNTEAFF
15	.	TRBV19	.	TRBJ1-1	TGTGCCAGTAGCAAGCAGGGGATGCCTCCCGCTGAAGCTTTCTTT	CASSKQGMPPAEAFF
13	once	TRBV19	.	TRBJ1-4	TGTGCCACCTCCGACCGGGTTGATGAAAAACTGTTTTTT	CATSDRVDEKLFF
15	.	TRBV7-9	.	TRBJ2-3	TGTGCCAGCACCCTCCTTGAAGGTTTCGGAGATACGCAGTATTTT	CASTLLEGFGDTQYF
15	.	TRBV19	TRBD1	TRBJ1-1	TGTGCCAGTAGATCCGACAGGGGAAGGAACACTGAAGCTTTCTTT	CASRSDRGRNTEAFF